A single sample is the source of the 28 T cell receptor beta chains below, sequenced in a study of cytomegalovirus exposure and HLA in healthy donors (dated by TCRdb to 2015 to 2018). The library was obtained by the immunoSEQ multiplex PCR assay. This is the immuneACCESS table as TCRdb keeps it, with only in-frame sequences that have V and J called. A part of the clones is gone; compared with another copy, unresolved V genes explain less than half, and the rest is unexplained. This sample gives over 130,000 clones in total; approximately 86% of them show up just once. Just under 9% of the sample lies in the top ten. Sequencing was carried out using PBMCs. Receptors originate from a man aged 18 to 29 in good health and CMV-seropositive.

The chain carries TRBV10-1 and TRBJ1-3; D gene uncertain. The CDR3 has 15 amino acids. Germline V gene lookup returns CDR1 WNHNN and CDR2 SYGVQD (reference sequence). V dropped 5 bases and J dropped 8 bases, with 19 bases sitting between them. In DNA, the CDR3 is TGCGCCAGCAGTCCCAACGTCGGGGTGATGGACACCATATATTTT. It is translated as CASSPNVGVMDTIYF.

J is TRBJ2-1 and V is TRBV5-1; TRBD2 might be the D (5 bases). The V gene's germline CDR1 is SGHRS and CDR2 YFSETQ. The CDR3 has 18 amino acids. V lost 1 base, J lost 4 bases, and 21 bases lay in between. DNA for the CDR3: TGCGCCAGCAGCTTGTCACTCCTCGAGGCGGGCTCGTACAATGAGCAGTTCTTC. The encoded protein is CASSLSLLEAGSYNEQFF.

The V call is TRBV18, the J call TRBJ1-2; tentatively, D is TRBD1 (6 bases). V lost 11 bases, J lost 5 bases, and 30 bases lay in between. CDR3 size: 17 residues. Looked up from germline, CDR1 is KGHSH and CDR2 is LQKENI. For the CDR3, the DNA is TGTGCCCAGGTGGACGAGGGGGGGGATAAGGATTGGTATGGCTACACCTTC. It translates to CAQVDEGGDKDWYGYTF.

The chain combines TRBV10-3 with TRBJ2-5; the D is unclear. V was cut by 8 bases and J by 5 bases, with 12 bases left in between. The CDR3 is made up of 12 amino acids. Looked up from germline, CDR1 is ENHRY and CDR2 is SYGVKD. The chain's CDR3 is CAISVRGETQYF. CDR3 bases: TGTGCCATCTCGGTCAGAGGCGAGACCCAGTACTTC.

J is TRBJ1-6 and V is TRBV21-1; TRBD1, as called in the table, went unchecked against the DNA. TRBV21-1 is flagged as a pseudogene. The CDR3 is 16 residues long. For the CDR3, the DNA is TGTGCCAGCAGTGCAACGGACAGTGCCTATAATTCACCCCTCCACTTT. Translated: CASSATDSAYNSPLHF.

The gene calls are TRBV18 and TRBJ1-6, with a possible D match to TRBD1 (6 bases). In germline, CDR1 is KGHSH, CDR2 LQKENI. Trimming left V 3 bases short and J 12 bases short, with 15 bases between. CDR3 length equals 14 residues. The CDR3 region is CASSPLGGAEPLHF. CDR3 DNA: TGTGCCAGCTCACCTCTTGGGGGGGCTGAACCCCTCCACTTT.

The V call is TRBV5-1, the J call TRBJ2-5, with 9 bases aligning to TRBD2. V dropped 7 bases and J dropped 4; count of bases not matched to a gene: 11. Germline V gene lookup returns CDR1 SGHRS and CDR2 YFSETQ. The CDR3 runs 15 residues. As DNA, the CDR3 is TGCGCCAGCCTCTCGGGCGGGAGGGTAGGAGAGACCCAGTACTTC. Translated: CASLSGGRVGETQYF. The variable domain in full, with the rest retrieved from reference TRBV5-1 and TRBJ2-5, is KAGVTQTPRYLIKTRGQQVTLSCSPISGHRSVSWYQQTPGQGLQFLFEYFSETQRNKGNFPGRFSGRQFSNSRSEMNVSTLELGDSALYLCASLSGGRVGETQYFGPGTRLLVL.

The chain links TRBV9 to TRBJ2-2; 8 bases match TRBD2. The V gene's germline CDR1 is SGDLS and CDR2 YYNGEE. The CDR3 spans 16 residues. With 2 bases clipped from V and 2 bases from J, the junction kept 5 bases outside the gene matches. The CDR3 coding sequence is TGTGCCAGCAGCGTGGACGCGGGGGGAAACACCGGGGAGCTGTTTTTT. Translation gives CASSVDAGGNTGELFF.

The CDR3 nucleotides are TGTGCCAGCAGCTTCCAGACACGTAGCAATCAGCCCCAGCATTTT. This sequence encodes CASSFQTRSNQPQHF. J is TRBJ1-5 and V is TRBV7-8; the D is unclear. The V gene lost 3 bases and the J gene lost 0 bases, with 9 bases spanning the gap. Germline CDR1 SGHVS, CDR2 FQNEAQ. The CDR3 totals 15 residues.

This sequence joins TRBV7-8 and TRBJ2-7; a weak D match, TRBD2 (6 bases). The CDR3 contains 14 residues. In germline, CDR1 is SGHVS, CDR2 FQNEAQ. Trimming left V 1 base short and J 4 bases short, with 11 bases between. CDR3: CASSLVRTTYEQYF. The CDR3 nucleotides read TGTGCCAGCAGCTTAGTCCGGACTACATACGAGCAGTACTTC.

J is TRBJ1-5 and V is TRBV19; no clear D. Looked up from germline, CDR1 is LNHDA and CDR2 is SQIVND (reference sequence). V was shortened by 3 bases and J by 7 bases, with 7 bases between the two germline ends. The CDR3 consists of 12 residues. This CDR3 reads CASSIALQPQHF. DNA of the CDR3: TGTGCCAGTAGTATCGCACTACAGCCCCAGCATTTT.

This clone was observed once. The genes are TRBV27 and TRBJ1-2; the match to TRBD1 covers 7 bases. Trimming removed 4 bases from V and 4 bases from J; junction bases left unmatched: 3. This CDR3 spans 13 amino acids. Germline V gene data show CDR1 as MNHEY and CDR2 as SMNVEV (reference sequence). CDR3 DNA sequence: TGTGCCAGCAGTTCACAGGGGTTCTATGGCTACACCTTC. Residues: CASSSQGFYGYTF.

This sequence joins TRBV5-1 and TRBJ2-7; D perhaps matches TRBD2 (5 bases). The CDR3 spans 16 residues. CDR1 and CDR2 (germline): SGHRS, YFSETQ. The V end lost 3 bases, the J end lost 2 bases, and 18 bases lay between the germline ends. The CDR3 region has the DNA TGCGCCAGCAGCTCGACGGGAACGCTTACCCCCTACGAGCAGTACTTC. Its translation is CASSSTGTLTPYEQYF.

This clone has a single count. The chain is built from TRBV10-3 and TRBJ2-4, with TRBD1 as a possible D gene (7 bases). Germline CDR1 reads ENHRY; CDR2 reads SYGVKD. There are 19 residues in the CDR3. V was shortened by 0 bases and J by 1 base, with 19 bases between the two germline ends. This CDR3 reads CAISESYKTGEAAKNIQYF. As DNA, the CDR3 is TGTGCCATCAGTGAGTCCTATAAAACAGGGGAGGCTGCCAAAAACATTCAGTACTTC.

This rearrangement joins TRBV19 to TRBJ2-1; 14 nucleotides line up with TRBD2. V lost 5 bases to trimming and J lost 10 bases; unmatched junction nucleotides: 4. This CDR3 spans 14 amino acids. Per the germline V gene, CDR1 is LNHDA and CDR2 is SQIVND (reference sequence). The DNA for the CDR3 is TGTGCCAGTAGTGGGGGGACTAGCGGGAGAGAGCAGTTCTTC. This translates into CASSGGTSGREQFF. The full variable domain, in which reference TRBV19 and TRBJ2-1 provide the parts outside the CDR3, is DGGITQSPKYLFRKEGQNVTLSCEQNLNHDAMYWYRQDPGQGLRLIYYSQIVNDFQKGDIAEGYSVSREKKESFPLTVTSAQKNPTAFYLCASSGGTSGREQFFGPGTRLTVL.

The J gene is TRBJ1-5, the V gene TRBV19, with TRBD1 identical over 9 bases. This CDR3 has 17 residues. J lost 3 bases, V lost 1 base, and 7 bases had no gene match. CDR1 is LNHDA, CDR2 SQIVND, per germline (reference sequence). CDR3: CASSIGQDRGDNQPQHF. CDR3 nucleotides: TGTGCCAGTAGTATAGGACAGGACAGGGGTGACAATCAGCCCCAGCATTTT. Supplemented by reference TRBV19 and TRBJ1-5, the full variable domain reads DGGITQSPKYLFRKEGQNVTLSCEQNLNHDAMYWYRQDPGQGLRLIYYSQIVNDFQKGDIAEGYSVSREKKESFPLTVTSAQKNPTAFYLCASSIGQDRGDNQPQHFGDGTRLSIL.

The CDR3 sequence: CASSPPGQNEQYF. Here the CDR3 DNA reads TGTGCCAGCAGCCCTCCGGGACAAAACGAGCAGTACTTC. The J gene is TRBJ2-7, the V gene TRBV7-6; D perhaps matches TRBD1 (6 bases). The CDR3 loop spans 13 amino acids. CDR1 and CDR2 (germline): SGHVS, FNYEAQ. The V and J ends lost 5 bases and 5 bases respectively, with 13 bases between them.

This chain links TRBV5-4 with TRBJ2-3; 7 bases align to TRBD1. Germline V lookup: CDR1 SGHNT, CDR2 YYREEE (reference sequence). CDR3 size: 19 residues. The V gene end was trimmed by 4 bases and the J gene end by 5 bases; junction bases not matched to a gene: 22. As DNA, the CDR3 is TGTGCCAGCAGCCTGGGTCCGGGGCTGGCCGGACAGGTAGGAGATACGCAGTATTTT. This encodes CASSLGPGLAGQVGDTQYF.

This sequence joins TRBV27 and TRBJ2-6, with D possibly matching TRBD1 (5 bases). CDR3 length: 17 residues. V dropped 2 bases and J dropped 0 bases, with 11 bases sitting between them. CDR1 MNHEY and CDR2 SMNVEV come from the germline V gene (reference sequence). The CDR3 here is CASSLTSRGSGANVLTF. Here the CDR3 DNA reads TGTGCCAGCAGTTTAACCTCAAGGGGCTCTGGGGCCAACGTCCTGACTTTC.

The chain employs TRBV29-1 and TRBJ2-1; 7 bases map to TRBD1. V shed 6 bases, J shed 2 bases, and the junction held 7 bases outside the gene matches. Germline lookup yields CDR1 SQVTM and CDR2 ANQGSEA. The CDR3 contains 14 residues. CDR3 sequence reads: CSVPSGQTYNEQFF. The CDR3 DNA is TGCAGCGTCCCGTCGGGACAGACCTACAATGAGCAGTTCTTC.

V usage is TRBV5-1 and J usage is TRBJ2-2; TRBD1 might be the D (5 bases). The V gene's germline CDR1 is SGHRS and CDR2 YFSETQ. The CDR3 contains 15 residues. V was trimmed by 4 bases and J by 6 bases, leaving 16 bases between them. Here the CDR3 DNA reads TGCGCCAGCAGCCTAGGGGATCTGGTGGCCGGGGAGCTGTTTTTT. It specifies CASSLGDLVAGELFF.

This clone was observed a handful of times. The chain recombines TRBV6-1 with TRBJ1-1; 10 nucleotides match TRBD1. Trimming took 3 bases from V and 3 from J; bases not matched to a gene: 4. The CDR3 sequence is 15 residues long. The germline CDR1 and CDR2 sequences are MNHNS and SASEGT. Written as DNA, the CDR3 is TGTGCCAGCAGTGAGACAGGGGGCGGCCACACTGAAGCTTTCTTT. Amino acid sequence: CASSETGGGHTEAFF.

The chain is built from TRBV5-1 and TRBJ1-4, with TRBD1 matching over 9 bases. V shed 5 bases and J 8 bases; nucleotides not matched to a gene: 4. This CDR3 is built from 13 residues. Looked up from germline, CDR1 is SGHRS and CDR2 is YFSETQ. CDR3 nucleotide sequence: TGCGCCAGCAGAGGGGGGACAGGGGAAAAACTGTTTTTT. Protein product: CASRGGTGEKLFF.

The chain combines TRBV30 with TRBJ1-4, with TRBD1 identical over 9 bases. The V segment lost 1 base and the J segment 8 bases; nucleotides outside the gene matches: 14. Germline V gene data show CDR1 as GTSNPN and CDR2 as SVGIG (reference sequence). The CDR3 length is 17 residues. This chain's CDR3 is CAWSALRTGAGWEKLFF. The CDR3 coding sequence is TGTGCCTGGAGTGCCCTCAGGACAGGGGCAGGGTGGGAAAAACTGTTTTTT.

This chain uses TRBV12-5 with TRBJ2-7; tentative D call: TRBD1 (6 bases). The V and J ends lost 6 bases and 1 base respectively, with 22 bases between them. The CDR3 covers 17 residues. Germline V CDR1 and CDR2: LGHNT, FRNRAP. In DNA, the CDR3 is TGTGCTAGTGGAACGGACAGAATCCACTTGTATTCCTACGAGCAGTACTTC. This encodes CASGTDRIHLYSYEQYF.

The chain employs TRBV18 and TRBJ1-1; TRBD1 might be the D (5 bases). V was pared by 1 base and J by 4 bases, with 13 bases between. The CDR3 has 15 residues. Germline V gives CDR1 KGHSH, CDR2 LQKENI. The CDR3 DNA sequence: TGTGCCAGCTCACCACAGGCAGGGATGGGCACTGAAGCTTTCTTT. Translated, it gives CASSPQAGMGTEAFF.

The chain carries TRBV19 and TRBJ2-6; 8 nucleotides align to TRBD1. Germline CDR1 LNHDA, CDR2 SQIVND (reference sequence). Trimming removed 6 bases from V and 2 bases from J; junction bases left unmatched: 6. The length of the CDR3 is 16 residues. The CDR3 DNA reads TGTGCCAGTAGCAGGGGGCGTGGAGCTGGGGCCAACGTCCTGACTTTC. It codes for CASSRGRGAGANVLTF.

The genes are TRBV5-6 and TRBJ1-2; no reliable D call. Germline CDR1 and CDR2: SGHDT and YYEEEE. Trimming shortened V by 0 bases and J by 8 bases, and 8 bases separated the two germline ends. The CDR3 is 12 amino acids. CDR3 in DNA: TGTGCCAGCAGCTTGGAGGCGGAGGGCTACACCTTC. It translates to CASSLEAEGYTF. Combining the CDR3 with reference TRBV5-6 and TRBJ1-2 gives the whole variable domain DAGVTQSPTHLIKTRGQQVTLRCSPKSGHDTVSWYQQALGQGPQFIFQYYEEEERQRGNFPDRFSGHQFPNYSSELNVNALLLGDSALYLCASSLEAEGYTFGSGTRLTVV.